Listed below are T cell receptor beta chains from one sample, sequenced in a study of blood T cell repertoires in COVID-19. This table comes from immunoSEQ multiplex PCR, and its TCRdb copy is limited to in-frame clones, with some not included. Here the sample spans 300,000 to 400,000 clones, around 86% being singletons. The sample comprised PBMCs or T cells enriched from blood (not recorded which). The receptors stem from a woman between 40 and 50 years old with acute COVID-19. Both conserved end residues are part of each CDR3. Fields, in order: clone size, D gene, J gene, V gene, CDR3 protein, CDR3 DNA. A D gene is named only where the DNA matches it firmly. Not every row has a clone size; where given, it reads once, few, many or a size class.

-	TRBD1	TRBJ2-3	TRBV5-6	CASSLGTGTDTQYF	TGTGCCAGCAGCCTAGGGACAGGCACAGATACGCAGTATTTT
-	TRBD2	TRBJ2-3	TRBV4-3	CASSQAREPLGLAVTDTQYF	TGCGCCAGCAGCCAAGCAAGGGAACCCTTGGGACTAGCGGTCACAGATACGCAGTATTTT
-	TRBD2	TRBJ2-7	TRBV5-1	CASSFYSGGSYEQYF	TGCGCCAGCAGCTTCTATAGCGGGGGCTCCTACGAGCAGTACTTC
-	TRBD1	TRBJ2-5	TRBV5-1	CASSLLLGTEQETQYF	TGCGCCAGCAGCTTACTACTTGGGACAGAGCAAGAGACCCAGTACTTC
-	TRBD2	TRBJ2-1	TRBV7-3	CASSITSGGNEQFF	TGTGCCAGCAGCATAACTAGCGGGGGGAATGAGCAGTTCTTC
-	TRBD1	TRBJ2-4	TRBV7-9	CASSSRTGARDIQYF	TGTGCCAGCAGCTCCAGGACAGGGGCGCGGGACATTCAGTACTTC
-	-	TRBJ2-7	TRBV18	CASSPGLTENYEQYF	TGTGCCAGCTCACCAGGCTTGACAGAGAACTACGAGCAGTACTTC
-	TRBD2	TRBJ2-1	TRBV15	CATSTKREGFYNEQFF	TGTGCCACCAGCACAAAGCGGGAGGGGTTCTACAATGAGCAGTTCTTC
-	-	TRBJ2-6	TRBV9	CASRQSSGANVLTF	TGTGCCAGCAGACAGAGCTCTGGGGCCAACGTCCTGACTTTC
-	-	TRBJ1-3	TRBV3-1/TRBV3-2	CASSHPTTSQGTGGNTIYF	TGTGCCAGCAGCCACCCCACCACGTCACAGGGCACTGGGGGAAACACCATATATTTT
-	TRBD1	TRBJ1-2	TRBV28	CASRQAGTGGGYTF	TGTGCCAGCAGGCAGGCTGGGACAGGTGGTGGCTACACCTTC
-	TRBD2	TRBJ2-1	TRBV5-1	CASSAGLAGRNEQFF	TGCGCCAGCAGCGCGGGACTAGCGGGACGCAATGAGCAGTTCTTC
-	TRBD1	TRBJ1-2	TRBV2	CASSLQTGGGGYTF	TGTGCCAGCAGCCTACAGACAGGGGGTGGTGGCTACACCTTC
-	TRBD2	TRBJ2-7	TRBV7-3	CASSQGLAGANEQYF	TGTGCCAGCAGCCAGGGACTAGCGGGAGCTAACGAGCAGTACTTC
-	TRBD2	TRBJ2-2	TRBV7-3	CASSSSGRNTGELFF	TGTGCCAGCAGCTCGAGCGGGAGAAACACCGGGGAGCTGTTTTTT
-	-	TRBJ2-1	TRBV19	CASARGPSYNEQFF	TGTGCCAGTGCCCGAGGTCCTAGCTACAATGAGCAGTTCTTC
-	TRBD2	TRBJ2-5	TRBV5-4	CASSPGTSGAPNQETQYF	TGTGCCAGCAGTCCTGGGACTAGCGGGGCGCCTAACCAAGAGACCCAGTACTTC
-	-	TRBJ1-1	TRBV7-9	CASSLEAVGTEAFF	TGTGCCAGCAGCTTGGAGGCTGTGGGCACTGAAGCTTTCTTT
-	-	TRBJ1-5	TRBV2	CASSEERNQPQHF	TGTGCCAGCAGTGAAGAACGGAATCAGCCCCAGCATTTT
-	-	TRBJ1-5	TRBV21-1	CASSKAGDQPQHF	TGTGCCAGCAGCAAAGCCGGGGATCAGCCCCAGCATTTT
-	-	TRBJ2-6	TRBV18	CASSPPSGSGANVLTF	TGTGCCAGCTCACCACCGTCCGGTAGTGGGGCCAACGTCCTGACTTTC
-	-	TRBJ2-7	TRBV7-2	CASSSSRPARGEQYF	TGTGCCAGCAGCTCCTCCCGACCCGCCCGGGGGGAGCAGTACTTC
-	-	TRBJ1-1	TRBV5-1	CASSLGTNTGTEAFF	TGCGCCAGCAGCTTGGGGACGAACACAGGCACTGAAGCTTTCTTT
-	TRBD1	TRBJ1-5	TRBV5-5	CASSPRGQGAQPQHF	TGTGCCAGCAGCCCGAGGGGGCAGGGGGCTCAGCCCCAGCATTTT
-	TRBD2	TRBJ2-7	TRBV4-2	CASSQVNSGIYEQYF	TGTGCCAGCAGCCAAGTTAATAGCGGGATCTACGAGCAGTACTTC
-	-	TRBJ1-1	TRBV20-1	CSAPVNTEAFF	TGCAGTGCTCCCGTGAACACTGAAGCTTTCTTT
-	TRBD1	TRBJ1-2	TRBV28	CASSLNRGDGYTF	TGTGCCAGCAGTTTGAACAGGGGGGATGGCTACACCTTC
-	TRBD2	TRBJ2-5	TRBV18	CASSPVAGAVQETQYF	TGTGCCAGCTCACCCGTAGCGGGGGCCGTCCAAGAGACCCAGTACTTC
-	-	TRBJ2-3	TRBV6-5	CASSPGRSTDTQYF	TGTGCCAGCAGTCCGGGTCGTAGCACAGATACGCAGTATTTT
once	-	TRBJ2-7	TRBV7-9	CASSNWVTEVDEQYF	TGTGCCAGCAGCAATTGGGTTACCGAGGTCGACGAGCAGTACTTC
-	-	TRBJ1-6	TRBV5-1	CASSLVAGMGSPLHF	TGCGCCAGCAGCTTGGTCGCAGGGATGGGATCACCCCTCCACTTT
-	-	TRBJ1-2	TRBV6-5	CASSYDSGALGDGYTF	TGTGCCAGCAGTTACGACTCAGGGGCCCTAGGGGATGGCTACACCTTC
-	TRBD1	TRBJ1-1	TRBV6-2/TRBV6-3	CASSYAGTGGPNTEAFF	TGTGCCAGCAGTTACGCCGGGACAGGGGGCCCGAACACTGAAGCTTTCTTT
-	-	TRBJ1-3	TRBV7-2	CASSEGLTSGNTIYF	TGTGCCAGCAGCGAGGGACTGACCTCTGGAAACACCATATATTTT
-	-	TRBJ1-1	TRBV6-5	CASSYLTGTEAFF	TGTGCCAGCAGTTACCTAACAGGCACTGAAGCTTTCTTT
-	TRBD1	TRBJ1-4	TRBV3-1/TRBV3-2	CASSQDRQGAEKLFF	TGTGCCAGCAGCCAAGATAGGCAGGGGGCCGAAAAACTGTTTTTT
-	-	TRBJ2-7	TRBV6-5	CASSYSGQGREQYF	TGTGCCAGCAGTTACTCGGGCCAGGGGCGGGAGCAGTACTTC
-	TRBD1	TRBJ1-4	TRBV28	CASRIGGRVNEKLFF	TGTGCCAGCAGGATAGGGGGCAGGGTTAATGAAAAACTGTTTTTT
-	TRBD2	TRBJ2-1	TRBV20-1	CSASTGLAYYNEQFF	TGCAGTGCTAGTACTGGACTAGCGTACTACAATGAGCAGTTCTTC
-	-	TRBJ1-5	TRBV6-2/TRBV6-3	CASSYHGATGQPQHF	TGTGCCAGCAGTTACCATGGGGCAACGGGTCAGCCCCAGCATTTT
-	-	TRBJ1-2	TRBV19	CASSDRAPHYGYTF	TGTGCCAGCAGCGACAGAGCCCCGCACTATGGCTACACCTTC
-	-	TRBJ1-3	TRBV5-1	CASSSNTGHSGNTIYF	TGCGCCAGCAGCTCGAACACAGGGCACTCTGGAAACACCATATATTTT
-	TRBD1	TRBJ2-7	TRBV7-8	CASSHNQGQGAFKQYF	TGTGCCAGCAGCCACAACCAGGGACAGGGGGCGTTTAAGCAGTACTTC
-	-	TRBJ1-2	TRBV29-1	CSVAGLLTPLYGYTF	TGCAGCGTTGCAGGTCTCCTTACCCCCCTCTATGGCTACACCTTC
few	TRBD2	TRBJ2-1	TRBV4-2	CASSQDEWLAGGGSYNEQFF	TGTGCCAGCAGCCAAGATGAATGGCTAGCGGGAGGCGGATCCTACAATGAGCAGTTCTTC
-	-	TRBJ2-7	TRBV6-5	CASSYSTGWEYEQYF	TGTGCCAGCAGTTACTCGACGGGGTGGGAGTACGAGCAGTACTTC
-	TRBD2	TRBJ2-1	TRBV15	CATSRDSGLGVEQFF	TGTGCCACCAGCAGAGATTCGGGACTAGGTGTTGAGCAGTTCTTC
-	TRBD1	TRBJ2-2	TRBV3-1/TRBV3-2	CASSHLMGTGGTGELFF	TGTGCCAGCAGCCATTTAATGGGGACAGGGGGAACCGGGGAGCTGTTTTTT
-	-	TRBJ1-3	TRBV25-1	CASSESGDTGNTIYF	TGTGCCAGCAGTGAATCCGGGGACACTGGAAACACCATATATTTT
few	TRBD1	TRBJ1-2	TRBV3-1/TRBV3-2	CASSQVSAGGSTSSGYTF	TGTGCCAGCAGCCAAGTTTCGGCAGGGGGCTCAACTTCAAGCGGCTACACCTTC
-	TRBD2	TRBJ2-7	TRBV5-1	CASSAGGLVGTSRYEQYF	TGCGCCAGCAGCGCGGGTGGCCTGGTTGGGACTAGCCGGTACGAGCAGTACTTC
-	-	TRBJ2-3	TRBV4-3	CASRRTIRTGDTQYF	TGCGCCAGCAGACGGACTATAAGGACCGGAGATACGCAGTATTTT
-	-	TRBJ1-1	TRBV10-2	CASETGINTEAFF	TGCGCCAGTGAGACGGGAATCAACACTGAAGCTTTCTTT
-	TRBD1	TRBJ1-6	TRBV28	CASNRGLGDNSPLHF	TGTGCCAGCAACAGGGGGCTCGGCGATAATTCACCCCTCCACTTT
-	-	TRBJ1-2	TRBV7-9	CASSFSTGPTTNYGYTF	TGTGCCAGCAGCTTTTCTACAGGGCCAACCACTAACTATGGCTACACCTTC
once	-	TRBJ2-5	TRBV11-1	CASSLAPHPRAAETQYF	TGTGCCAGCAGCTTAGCCCCCCATCCGAGGGCGGCCGAGACCCAGTACTTC
-	TRBD2	TRBJ2-1	TRBV19	CASSIASGSYNEQFF	TGTGCCAGTAGTATAGCTAGCGGTTCTTACAATGAGCAGTTCTTC
few	TRBD1	TRBJ1-1	TRBV5-1	CASSLETGPEAFF	TGCGCCAGCAGCTTGGAGACAGGGCCTGAAGCTTTCTTT
-	TRBD2	TRBJ2-1	TRBV7-6	CASSLVGLAGGVSYNEQFF	TGTGCCAGCAGCTTAGTTGGACTAGCGGGAGGGGTATCCTACAATGAGCAGTTCTTC